The 14 T cell receptor beta chains below all came from one sample that was sequenced in a study of T-cell memory formation after mild COVID-19. Each CDR3 protein is one row after TCRdb ran MiXCR on the 5' RACE reads. The profile shows 450,000 to 700,000 distinct CDR3 sequences, roughly 18% of them singletons. Sequencing used PBMCs or a T cell subset sorted from them (not recorded which). The receptors shown here come from an adult woman who had mild COVID-19 (a few samples of this study predate the infection). Cell type and time point are not known.

This chain links TRBV9 with TRBJ2-7, with 7 nucleotides matching TRBD2. Unmatched junction bases numbered 1, after V lost 1 base and J lost 0 bases. Germline CDR1 reads SGDLS; CDR2 reads YYNGEE. The CDR3 length is 14 residues. CDR3 sequence: CASSVTGGSYEQYF. In DNA form, the CDR3 reads TGTGCCAGCAGCGTAACGGGGGGCTCCTACGAGCAGTACTTC.

V and J are TRBV4-1 and TRBJ2-1; D is perhaps TRBD1 or TRBD2 (5 bases each). The CDR3 is 10 residues long. Looked up from germline, CDR1 is MGHRA and CDR2 is YSYEKL. V gave up 4 bases and J gave up 14 bases, with 9 bases separating them. CDR3 sequence: CASSRGEKFF. CDR3 DNA sequence: TGCGCCAGCAGCCGAGGGGAAAAGTTCTTC.

The CDR3 DNA is TGTGCCAGCAGTCCAGGGACAGGGACCCAAGAGACCCAGTACTTC. Translating gives CASSPGTGTQETQYF. This chain connects TRBV12-3 or TRBV12-4 to TRBJ2-5, with 9 bases identical to TRBD1. Germline trimming cut 5 bases from V and 1 base from J; bases unmatched to any gene: 5. The CDR3 loop spans 15 amino acids.

This clonotype showed up just a few times. This chain joins TRBV5-5 and TRBJ1-6, with unresolved D. CDR3 size: 15 residues. CDR1 and CDR2 from the germline V gene are SGHKS and YYEKEE (reference sequence). Trimming stripped 4 bases from V and 4 bases from J, with 12 bases between. The CDR3 is CASSQGLPYNSPLHF. The CDR3 bases are TGTGCCAGCAGCCAAGGGTTGCCGTATAATTCACCCCTCCACTTT.

In its sample, this clonotype was seen a few times. The rearrangement uses TRBV6-4 and TRBJ2-2; 7 nucleotides match TRBD1. The ends lost 3 bases at V and 1 base at J; junction bases unmatched: 2. Germline CDR1 reads MRHNA; CDR2 reads SNTAGT. The CDR3 is 15 amino acids. The DNA of the CDR3 is TGTGCCAGCAGTGAGGGGGACAGGAACACCGGGGAGCTGTTTTTT. Protein sequence: CASSEGDRNTGELFF.

This clonotype was seen a handful of times. The V and J genes are TRBV12-3 or TRBV12-4 and TRBJ1-1; no reliable D call. The CDR3 spans 14 residues. Between the trimmed V and J ends, which lost 3 bases and 0 bases, there was a span of 8 bases. CDR3: CASSFVQLNTEAFF. The CDR3 DNA reads TGTGCCAGCAGTTTCGTACAGCTGAACACTGAAGCTTTCTTT.

The sample holds many counts of this clonotype. The rearrangement links TRBV5-6 to TRBJ1-1; D might be TRBD1 (5 bases). This CDR3 spans 14 amino acids. CDR1 is SGHDT, CDR2 YYEEEE, per germline. The V and J ends lost 0 bases and 4 bases respectively, with 10 bases between them. This CDR3 is CASSLERGGTEAFF. In DNA, the CDR3 is TGTGCCAGCAGCTTGGAGCGGGGGGGCACTGAAGCTTTCTTT.

This clonotype occurred many times. The J gene is TRBJ2-5, the V gene TRBV29-1, with D perhaps TRBD2 (7 bases). CDR3 length: 14 residues. The germline gives CDR1 SQVTM, CDR2 ANQGSEA. Trimming took 4 bases from V and 2 from J, leaving 14 bases between them. The CDR3 DNA follows: TGCAGCGTTGGTCTAAGGGGGGGACAAGAGACCCAGTACTTC. It is translated as CSVGLRGGQETQYF.

This chain connects TRBV27 to TRBJ2-3; 7 nucleotides align to TRBD2. This CDR3 comprises 14 residues. CDR1 MNHEY and CDR2 SMNVEV come from the germline V gene (reference sequence). The J segment lost 3 bases and the V segment lost 4 bases, leaving 4 bases of the junction unmatched. For the CDR3, the DNA is TGTGCCAGCAGTTCCGGGACTATTACAGATACGCAGTATTTT. It specifies CASSSGTITDTQYF.

This clonotype was seen a handful of times. V gene TRBV7-9 combines with J gene TRBJ2-1, with 9 bases matching TRBD2. The CDR3 sequence is 16 residues long. J was trimmed by 4 bases and V by 7 bases; bases with no gene match: 11. Per the germline V gene, CDR1 is SEHNR and CDR2 is FQNEAQ (reference sequence). CDR3 sequence: CASIPSTSGFYNEQFF. The CDR3 DNA sequence: TGTGCCAGCATCCCCAGTACTAGCGGGTTTTACAATGAGCAGTTCTTC.

This clonotype has more than one count but fewer than ten. The V and J genes are TRBV24-1 and TRBJ2-7; TRBD1 matches 11 bases. After removal of 4 bases from V and 5 bases from J, the junction contained 3 bases not matched to a gene. Germline lookup yields CDR1 KGHDR and CDR2 SFDVKD. The CDR3 spans 14 residues. CDR3 DNA: TGTGCCACCAGTGAAGGACAGGGGGCTAACGAGCAGTACTTC. Translated, it gives CATSEGQGANEQYF.

The V and J genes are TRBV7-2 and TRBJ2-7, with D unresolved. Germline V gene sequence: CDR1 SGHTA, CDR2 FQGNSA. The CDR3 loop spans 14 amino acids. V was cut by 3 bases and J by 0 bases, with 9 bases left in between. The CDR3 protein is CASSFAVDSYEQYF. CDR3 DNA sequence: TGTGCCAGCAGCTTTGCGGTAGACTCCTACGAGCAGTACTTC.

As regards this clonotype: This clone may be a read error of a much larger clone one base away. The chain couples TRBV5-4 to TRBJ1-1, with D possibly being TRBD1 (6 bases). Between the trimmed V and J ends, which lost 1 base and 4 bases, there was a span of 8 bases. The CDR3 contains 13 residues. The germline V gene has CDR1 SGHNT and CDR2 YYREEE (reference sequence). CDR3 region: CASSLKGGTEAFF. Here the CDR3 DNA reads TGTGCCAGCAGCTTGAAAGGGGGCACTGAAGCTTTCTTT. Full variable domain (outside the CDR3, taken from reference TRBV5-4 and TRBJ1-1): ETGVTQSPTHLIKTRGQQVTLRCSSQSGHNTVSWYQQALGQGPQFIFQYYREEENGRGNFPPRFSGLQFPNYSSELNVNALELDDSALYLCASSLKGGTEAFFGQGTRLTVV.

This clonotype was seen a handful of times. The chain has TRBV24-1 and TRBJ2-7; the D call may be TRBD1 or TRBD2 (5 bases each). V was trimmed by 9 bases and J by 2 bases, leaving 16 bases between them. The germline gives CDR1 KGHDR, CDR2 SFDVKD. This CDR3 is 14 amino acids long. CDR3 nucleotides: TGTGCCACCCAGGGACGGATTTTTCCCTACGAGCAGTACTTC. Encoded protein: CATQGRIFPYEQYF.